Listed here are 29 T cell receptor beta chains from one sample, sequenced in a study of radiotherapy plus CTLA-4 blockade in lung cancer. Assay: immunoSEQ multiplex PCR; the TCRdb copy retains only in-frame clones and omits some. The sample includes 65,000 to 90,000 clones, around nine tenths of them seen just once. Here the sequenced sample was peripheral blood, taken from a patient treated with radiotherapy plus ipilimumab. The receptors originated from a human donor with non-small cell lung cancer who had stable disease on radiotherapy plus ipilimumab.

Turning to this clone: The same CDR3 arises from other DNA sequences in this sample as well. This chain uses TRBV5-1 with TRBJ2-2, with D possibly TRBD1 on 6 matching bases. Deletions cut 0 bases from V and 6 bases from J, with 9 bases between. The germline V gene encodes CDR1 SGHRS and CDR2 YFSETQ. The CDR3 totals 14 residues. DNA of the CDR3: TGCGCCAGCAGCTTGGGTGGGGGCTCCGGGGAGCTGTTTTTT. Protein sequence: CASSLGGGSGELFF.

V gene TRBV5-1 combines with J gene TRBJ2-5; 10 nucleotides agree with TRBD1. The CDR3 extends over 15 amino acids. Germline V gene sequence: CDR1 SGHRS, CDR2 YFSETQ. With 6 bases clipped from V and 1 base from J, the junction kept 6 bases outside the gene matches. Here the CDR3 reads CASNRDRGFQETQYF. CDR3 DNA sequence: TGCGCCAGCAACCGGGACAGGGGCTTCCAAGAGACCCAGTACTTC.

The V gene is TRBV28, the J gene TRBJ2-1, with 8 bases lining up with TRBD1. The CDR3 sequence is 14 residues long. Germline lookup yields CDR1 MDHEN and CDR2 SYDVKM. V was pared by 1 base and J by 10 bases, with 6 bases of the junction left unmatched. DNA for the CDR3: TGTGCCAGCAGTTTATCCCCAGGGGGCCGGGAGCAGTTCTTC. It codes for CASSLSPGGREQFF.

The V call is TRBV4-1, the J call TRBJ2-1; D is perhaps TRBD2 (6 bases). Trimming stripped 2 bases from V and 8 bases from J, with 22 bases between. In germline, CDR1 is MGHRA, CDR2 YSYEKL. The CDR3 runs 17 residues. CDR3 in DNA: TGCGCCAGCAGCCAAAGACTTGCGGGGACCTACGGGGATGAGCAGTTCTTC. As protein: CASSQRLAGTYGDEQFF.

The CDR3: CAISESVGATYEQYF. Written as DNA, the CDR3 is TGTGCCATCAGTGAGTCGGTGGGGGCGACCTACGAGCAGTACTTC. The V and J genes are TRBV10-3 and TRBJ2-7; tentative D call: TRBD1 (6 bases). The ends were cut back, 0 bases at V and 2 bases at J, with 11 bases in the middle. CDR1 and CDR2 from the germline V gene are ENHRY and SYGVKD. The CDR3 has 15 amino acids.

The V and J genes are TRBV10-2 and TRBJ1-1; D is perhaps TRBD1 (6 bases). The germline V and J ends were trimmed by 2 bases and 6 bases, with 7 bases remaining between them. Per the germline V gene, CDR1 is WSHSY and CDR2 is SAAADI. This CDR3 has 12 amino acids. CDR3 residues: CASSETGSEAFF. The CDR3 DNA is TGCGCCAGCAGTGAGACAGGGTCTGAAGCTTTCTTT.

The chain employs TRBV11-1 and TRBJ2-1; D may correspond to TRBD1 or TRBD2 (5 bases each). The CDR3 has 14 amino acids. Germline assignment: CDR1 SGHAT and CDR2 FQDESV (reference sequence). Trimming cost V 0 bases and J 5 bases, with 8 bases left between them. The CDR3 protein is CASSLARGNNEQFF. In nucleotides, the CDR3 is TGTGCCAGCAGCTTAGCGAGGGGAAACAATGAGCAGTTCTTC.

On this clone itself: One junction end disagrees with the germline gene, perhaps due to a read error. The chain has TRBV10-3 and TRBJ2-2; TRBD1 agrees at 10 bases. CDR3 length: 16 residues. Germline V gives CDR1 ENHRY, CDR2 SYGVKD. In DNA form, the CDR3 reads TGTGCCATCAATGAGGGGACAGGGGCGAACACCGGGGAGCTGTTTTTT. Protein product: CAINEGTGANTGELFF.

Of note for this clone: Sequence at one end of the junction differs from germline and may be a read error. This chain links TRBV27 with TRBJ2-5; no clear D gene. Germline V gene lookup returns CDR1 MNHEY and CDR2 SMNVEV (reference sequence). The CDR3 covers 11 residues. The DNA of the CDR3 is TGTGCCAGCAGTTACCAACAGACCCAGTACTTC. Protein sequence: CASSYQQTQYF.

This clone came up once. The genes are TRBV6-6 and TRBJ2-1; a weak D match, TRBD2 (7 bases). Trimming cost V 3 bases and J 2 bases, with 11 bases left between them. The germline gives CDR1 MNHNY, CDR2 SVGAGI (reference sequence). This CDR3 has 15 amino acids. CDR3 sequence: CASSYTGGPYNEQFF. The CDR3 DNA reads TGTGCCAGCAGTTATACCGGGGGGCCCTACAATGAGCAGTTCTTC.

The rearrangement uses TRBV9 and TRBJ2-3, with D possibly being TRBD2 (6 bases). Germline V gives CDR1 SGDLS, CDR2 YYNGEE. CDR3 length equals 15 residues. V shed 3 bases and J shed 9 bases, with 20 bases lying between them. The DNA of the CDR3 is TGTGCCAGCAGCGCTAGACTAGGAAGTGGGGAGACGCAGTATTTT. It encodes CASSARLGSGETQYF.

V and J are TRBV28 and TRBJ1-5; D not certain. The V gene's germline CDR1 is MDHEN and CDR2 SYDVKM. The V end lost 5 bases, the J end lost 5 bases, and 10 bases lay between the germline ends. CDR3 size: 13 residues. The CDR3 bases are TGTGCCAGCAGTCCCCTCGGGGATCAGCCCCAGCATTTT. It is translated as CASSPLGDQPQHF.

DNA of the CDR3: TGTGCCAGCAGGGGACATATGAACACTGAAGCTTTCTTT. This encodes CASRGHMNTEAFF. This rearrangement joins TRBV28 to TRBJ1-1, with D possibly being TRBD1 (6 bases). CDR3 length: 13 amino acids. The ends were cut back, 6 bases at V and 0 bases at J, with 8 bases in the middle. CDR1 MDHEN and CDR2 SYDVKM come from the germline V gene.

The chain couples TRBV5-4 to TRBJ2-2; 15 bases map to TRBD2. Losses at the gene ends were 0 bases for V and 4 bases for J; bases not matched to a gene: 4. CDR1 SGHNT and CDR2 YYREEE come from the germline V gene (reference sequence). This CDR3 comprises 18 residues. The CDR3 is CASSLGGLAGGGTGELFF. DNA of the CDR3: TGTGCCAGCAGCTTGGGAGGACTAGCGGGAGGGGGCACCGGGGAGCTGTTTTTT.

The chain employs TRBV27 and TRBJ1-1; D is possibly TRBD1 (6 bases). Deletions cut 8 bases from V and 9 bases from J, with 25 bases between. The CDR3 has 15 residues. CDR1 is MNHEY, CDR2 SMNVEV, per germline (reference sequence). The CDR3 region has the DNA TGTGCCAGCCGACCGGGGGGGCAGGGGACCCCTCAAGCTTTCTTT. This translates into CASRPGGQGTPQAFF.

The chain links TRBV30 to TRBJ2-7; D unclear. Per the germline V gene, CDR1 is GTSNPN and CDR2 is SVGIG (reference sequence). The ends were cut back, 0 bases at V and 7 bases at J, with 10 bases in the middle. The CDR3 sequence is 12 residues long. CDR3 DNA: TGTGCCTGGAGTGTACGGGTACTTGAGCAGTACTTC. Translated, it gives CAWSVRVLEQYF.

CDR3 coding DNA: TGTGCCAGCAGCTCAAGTAGCGTGAACACCGGGGAGCTGTTTTTT. Protein sequence: CASSSSSVNTGELFF. V usage is TRBV7-8 and J usage is TRBJ2-2; possible D gene TRBD2, 5 bases. Trimming stripped 4 bases from V and 1 base from J, with 10 bases between. Germline V lookup: CDR1 SGHVS, CDR2 FQNEAQ. The CDR3 is 15 residues long.

On this clone: The sample has other DNA sequences that encode this CDR3 too. The chain uses TRBV4-1 and TRBJ2-7; D is possibly TRBD1 or TRBD2 (5 bases each). Germline CDR1 MGHRA, CDR2 YSYEKL. CDR3 length equals 18 residues. The ends were cut back, 2 bases at V and 2 bases at J, with 22 bases in the middle. The CDR3 nucleotides are TGCGCCAGCAGCCAACAATCCTTGGGGCCAGGGAGTCCCTACGAGCAGTACTTC. It translates to CASSQQSLGPGSPYEQYF.

This clone was recorded a few times. Other DNA sequences within the sample encode an identical CDR3. The genes are TRBV18 and TRBJ1-2; TRBD1 matches 7 bases. The germline V gene has CDR1 KGHSH and CDR2 LQKENI. Trimming took 6 bases from V and 7 from J; bases not matched to a gene: 11. The length of the CDR3 is 14 residues. The CDR3 sequence: CASSPGQETGGYTF. The DNA for the CDR3 is TGTGCCAGCTCGCCAGGACAGGAGACGGGTGGCTACACCTTC. The whole variable domain, remainder taken from reference TRBV18 and TRBJ1-2, is NAGVMQNPRHLVRRRGQEARLRCSPMKGHSHVYWYRQLPEEGLKFMVYLQKENIIDESGMPKERFSAEFPKEGPSILRIQQVVRGDSAAYFCASSPGQETGGYTFGSGTRLTVV.

The chain joins TRBV2 to TRBJ2-3; D may be TRBD2 (6 bases). The CDR3 is 15 residues long. Trimming left V 4 bases short and J 3 bases short, with 14 bases between. Looked up from germline, CDR1 is SNHLY and CDR2 is FYNNEI. For the CDR3, the DNA is TGTGCCAGCAGTGCTCCCAGCGGGCGGACAGATACGCAGTATTTT. Its translation: CASSAPSGRTDTQYF.

This chain uses TRBV18 with TRBJ1-4, with TRBD1 as a possible D gene (6 bases). CDR1 is KGHSH, CDR2 LQKENI, per germline. The CDR3 consists of 14 residues. V lost 4 bases and J lost 0, with 6 bases in between. In DNA, the CDR3 is TGTGCCAGCTCACGGACAGCAACTAATGAAAAACTGTTTTTT. Encoded protein: CASSRTATNEKLFF. Using reference TRBV18 and TRBJ1-4 for the parts outside the CDR3, the full variable domain is NAGVMQNPRHLVRRRGQEARLRCSPMKGHSHVYWYRQLPEEGLKFMVYLQKENIIDESGMPKERFSAEFPKEGPSILRIQQVVRGDSAAYFCASSRTATNEKLFFGSGTQLSVL.

V and J are TRBV2 and TRBJ2-5; D might be TRBD2 (6 bases). Germline values: CDR1 SNHLY, CDR2 FYNNEI. Deletions cut 3 bases from V and 5 bases from J, with 13 bases between. This CDR3 region has 14 residues. CDR3 sequence (DNA): TGTGCCAGCAGTGATCTAACAGGAGGGGAGACCCAGTACTTC. Protein product: CASSDLTGGETQYF.

This chain connects TRBV5-1 to TRBJ2-1; D may be TRBD1 or TRBD2 (5 bases each). Trimming stripped 0 bases from V and 3 bases from J, with 10 bases between. Germline V gives CDR1 SGHRS, CDR2 YFSETQ. The CDR3 length is 15 residues. This CDR3 reads CASSLDGTDYNEQFF. The CDR3 coding sequence is TGCGCCAGCAGCTTGGATGGGACGGACTACAATGAGCAGTTCTTC.

The V gene is TRBV14, the J gene TRBJ2-7, with 7 bases identical to TRBD1. Germline trimming cut 4 bases from V and 2 bases from J; bases unmatched to any gene: 11. The CDR3 length is 16 residues. Germline CDR1 and CDR2: SGHDN and FVKESK. CDR3 nucleotides: TGTGCCAGCAGCCGAATTCGGATTACAGGGGCCTACGAGCAGTACTTC. Its protein is CASSRIRITGAYEQYF.

The chain is built from TRBV6-6 and TRBJ2-1; D is uncertain. The CDR3 extends over 14 amino acids. Germline CDR1 is MNHNY and CDR2 is SVGAGI (reference sequence). Trimming pared 2 bases from V and 3 bases from J, leaving 8 bases between. The CDR3 bases are TGTGCCAGCAGTTACACCACCCTCTACAATGAGCAGTTCTTC. It yields the protein CASSYTTLYNEQFF.

In its sample, this clone was seen a few times. V is TRBV11-2 and J is TRBJ1-2; no firm D call. Germline CDR1 is SGHAT and CDR2 is FQNNGV. V was trimmed by 1 base and J by 2 bases, leaving 5 bases between them. This CDR3 region has 13 residues. CDR3 coding DNA: TGTGCCAGCAGCTTAGGGGAAAACTATGGCTACACCTTC. It encodes CASSLGENYGYTF.

The CDR3 DNA sequence: TGTGCCAGCAGTGAGGAAGTAGGGACAGCCTATGGCTACACCTTC. This sequence encodes CASSEEVGTAYGYTF. This rearrangement joins TRBV2 to TRBJ1-2, with TRBD1 matching over 7 bases. The CDR3 has 15 amino acids. In germline, CDR1 is SNHLY, CDR2 FYNNEI. V shed 3 bases and J 4 bases; nucleotides not matched to a gene: 8.

The chain couples TRBV11-1 to TRBJ1-1, with D maybe TRBD1 (6 bases). Trimming cost V 2 bases and J 0 bases, with 16 bases left between them. This CDR3 has 17 residues. CDR1 and CDR2 from the germline V gene are SGHAT and FQDESV (reference sequence). For the CDR3, the DNA is TGTGCCAGCAGCTTACGGGCAGGTTCAGGGGTGAACACTGAAGCTTTCTTT. The encoded protein is CASSLRAGSGVNTEAFF.

Points on this clone: At the DNA level, this CDR3 is encoded by other sequences in the same sample as well. The chain has TRBV5-6 and TRBJ1-2; perhaps TRBD1 as D (6 bases). Germline V lookup: CDR1 SGHDT, CDR2 YYEEEE. This CDR3 comprises 18 residues. Trimming left V 0 bases short and J 4 bases short, with 22 bases between. The chain's CDR3 is CASSLAGTGGRGGYGYTF. The CDR3 coding sequence is TGTGCCAGCAGCTTGGCAGGGACTGGGGGCCGGGGGGGCTATGGCTACACCTTC.